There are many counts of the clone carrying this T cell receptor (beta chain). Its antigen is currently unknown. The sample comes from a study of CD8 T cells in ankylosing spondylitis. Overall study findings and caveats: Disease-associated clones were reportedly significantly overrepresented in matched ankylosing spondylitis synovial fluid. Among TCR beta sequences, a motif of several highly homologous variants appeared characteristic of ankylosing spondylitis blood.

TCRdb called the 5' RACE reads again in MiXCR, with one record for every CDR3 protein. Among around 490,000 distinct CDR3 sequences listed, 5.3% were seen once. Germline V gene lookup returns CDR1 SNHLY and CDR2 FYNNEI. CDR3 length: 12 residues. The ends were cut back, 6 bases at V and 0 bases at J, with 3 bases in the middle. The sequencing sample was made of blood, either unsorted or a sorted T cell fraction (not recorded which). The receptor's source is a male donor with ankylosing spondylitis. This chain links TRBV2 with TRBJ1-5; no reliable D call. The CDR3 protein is CASRSSNQPQHF. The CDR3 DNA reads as TGTGCCAGCAGAAGTAGCAATCAGCCCCAGCATTTT.